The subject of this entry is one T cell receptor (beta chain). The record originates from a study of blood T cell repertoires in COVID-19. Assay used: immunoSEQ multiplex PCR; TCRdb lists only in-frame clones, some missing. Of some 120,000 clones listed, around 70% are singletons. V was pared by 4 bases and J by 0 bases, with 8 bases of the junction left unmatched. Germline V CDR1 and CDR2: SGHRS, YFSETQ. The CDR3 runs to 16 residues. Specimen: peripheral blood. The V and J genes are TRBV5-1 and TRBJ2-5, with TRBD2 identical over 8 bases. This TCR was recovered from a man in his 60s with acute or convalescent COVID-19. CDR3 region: CASSPEVSGNQETQYF. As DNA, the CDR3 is TGCGCCAGCAGCCCGGAGGTTAGCGGGAACCAAGAGACCCAGTACTTC.